Each of the 29 T cell receptor beta chains below was sequenced from the same sample in a study of T cells in Graves' hyperthyroidism and ophthalmopathy. TCR beta CDR3 regions were amplified from RNA. Researchers ran a first-round RT-PCR on the TCR CDR3 using the HTBI primer set. TCRdb reprocessed the multiplex PCR reads via MiXCR and lists one record per CDR3 protein. The sample lists 550,000 to 650,000 distinct CDR3 sequences, 14% seen once, with 11% to 15% in the top ten. The specimen was blood. The receptors were gathered from a middle-aged woman with Graves' hyperthyroidism.

The gene calls are TRBV2 and TRBJ2-7, with 13 bases lining up with TRBD2. Trimming at V came to 6 bases and at J to 1 base, leaving 12 bases not matched to a gene. Germline V CDR1 and CDR2: SNHLY, FYNNEI. The CDR3 sequence is 18 residues long. This chain's CDR3 is CASRAGLAGSNLSYEQYF. The DNA of the CDR3 is TGTGCCAGCAGGGCGGGACTAGCGGGATCTAACCTATCCTACGAGCAGTACTTC.

The J gene is TRBJ2-7, the V gene TRBV27, with a weak D call TRBD1 (6 bases). Between the trimmed V and J ends, which lost 0 bases and 1 base, there was a span of 10 bases. In germline, CDR1 is MNHEY, CDR2 SMNVEV (reference sequence). CDR3 length equals 15 residues. CDR3 sequence reads: CASSLSQGRSYEQYF. CDR3 DNA: TGTGCCAGCAGTTTATCACAGGGTCGGTCCTACGAGCAGTACTTC.

V and J are TRBV20-1 and TRBJ1-2; 7 bases are a match to TRBD1. Germline CDR1 reads DFQATT; CDR2 reads SNEGSKA (reference sequence). CDR3 size: 14 residues. V dropped 1 base and J dropped 8; count of bases not matched to a gene: 10. In DNA, the CDR3 is TGCAGTGCTAGAGCGGCGGAGGGGGCTTCAGGCTACACCTTC. Protein sequence: CSARAAEGASGYTF.

There are many counts of this clonotype. This rearrangement joins TRBV6-2 or TRBV6-3 to TRBJ2-7; D is unclear. Trimming shortened V by 7 bases and J by 9 bases, and 19 bases separated the two germline ends. Per germline, CDR1 MNHEY and CDR2 SVGEGT. The CDR3 has 13 amino acids. CDR3 region: CASTIGSSPGQYF. For the CDR3, the DNA is TGTGCCAGCACCATCGGATCGTCCCCCGGGCAGTACTTC.

This clonotype was seen a few times. V usage is TRBV19 and J usage is TRBJ1-2; 7 nucleotides match TRBD1. CDR3 size: 15 residues. Looked up from germline, CDR1 is LNHDA and CDR2 is SQIVND (reference sequence). Trimming cost V 6 bases and J 5 bases; bases outside gene matches: 12. CDR3 in DNA: TGTGCCAGTAGAGACCCGGGACAGCTCGAATATGGCTACACCTTC. It specifies CASRDPGQLEYGYTF.

This clonotype was found many times. The J gene is TRBJ2-1, the V gene TRBV5-8; 8 bases match TRBD2. Trimming cost V 4 bases and J 0 bases; bases outside gene matches: 9. In germline, CDR1 is SGHTS, CDR2 YDEGEE. This CDR3 spans 17 amino acids. The CDR3 loop reads CASSQDVTSDSYNEQFF. CDR3 DNA: TGTGCCAGCAGCCAGGATGTGACTAGCGACTCCTACAATGAGCAGTTCTTC.

This clonotype was counted at least ten times. The genes are TRBV30 and TRBJ2-7, with D possibly matching TRBD1 (5 bases). The CDR3 loop spans 13 amino acids. Germline loops: CDR1 GTSNPN, CDR2 SVGIG (reference sequence). V lost 2 bases and J lost 2, with 10 bases in between. The DNA for the CDR3 is TGTGCCTGGAGTTTACAGGCCACCTACGAGCAGTACTTC. The encoded protein is CAWSLQATYEQYF.

The sample holds many counts of this clonotype. The V and J genes are TRBV13 and TRBJ2-7; possibly TRBD2 for D (6 bases). The CDR3 consists of 15 residues. Trimming took 1 base from V and 3 from J, leaving 13 bases between them. The germline V gene has CDR1 PRHDT and CDR2 FYEKMQ (reference sequence). CDR3 bases: TGTGCCAGCAGCTTAGCGGGGGAAGGGTACTACGAGCAGTACTTC. Its translation is CASSLAGEGYYEQYF.

In its sample, this clonotype was seen many times. The genes are TRBV11-2 and TRBJ2-1; D not certain. Germline loops: CDR1 SGHAT, CDR2 FQNNGV. The germline V and J ends were trimmed by 0 bases and 8 bases, with 11 bases remaining between them. The CDR3 consists of 14 residues. The CDR3 region is CASSLEGGLDEQFF. CDR3 in DNA: TGTGCCAGCAGCTTAGAAGGTGGGCTGGATGAGCAGTTCTTC.

The chain uses TRBV20-1 and TRBJ2-7; D may match TRBD1 or TRBD2 (5 bases each). The length of the CDR3 is 15 residues. V lost 0 bases, J lost 1 base, and 13 bases lay in between. Germline V CDR1 and CDR2: DFQATT, SNEGSKA (reference sequence). CDR3 nucleotides: TGCAGTGCTAGAGATTGGGTTGGGGGTTCCTACGAGCAGTACTTC. This translates into CSARDWVGGSYEQYF.

This clonotype has ten or more counts. The chain recombines TRBV20-1 with TRBJ2-1; D is unclear. CDR1 and CDR2 (germline): DFQATT, SNEGSKA (reference sequence). V lost 0 bases, J lost 3 bases, and 18 bases lay in between. The CDR3 covers 17 residues. As DNA, the CDR3 is TGCAGTGCTAGAGATATCCTGGCTACCCATCTCTACAATGAGCAGTTCTTC. This translates into CSARDILATHLYNEQFF.

In this sample, this clonotype turned up many times. DNA for the CDR3: TGTGCCAGCAGCTTAGTGGGTCCTCCCGAGCAGTACTTC. It translates to CASSLVGPPEQYF. This rearrangement joins TRBV7-9 to TRBJ2-7; D remains ambiguous. The CDR3 extends over 13 amino acids. Germline-derived CDR1 and CDR2 are SEHNR and FQNEAQ (reference sequence). V shed 1 base and J shed 6 bases, with 10 bases lying between them.

This clonotype was detected ten times or more. This chain uses TRBV7-2 with TRBJ2-3, with D tentatively TRBD1 or TRBD2 (5 bases each). Germline lookup yields CDR1 SGHTA and CDR2 FQGNSA. Deletions cut 4 bases from V and 4 bases from J, with 12 bases between. CDR3 length: 14 amino acids. The CDR3: CASSSSGTPDTQYF. DNA of the CDR3: TGTGCCAGCAGCTCATCGGGGACCCCAGATACGCAGTATTTT. Complete variable domain (other parts from reference TRBV7-2 and TRBJ2-3): GAGVSQSPSNKVTEKGKDVELRCDPISGHTALYWYRQSLGQGLEFLIYFQGNSAPDKSGLPSDRFSAERTGGSVSTLTIQRTQQEDSAVYLCASSSSGTPDTQYFGPGTRLTVL.

This clonotype was detected many times. This chain joins TRBV3-1 and TRBJ2-7; D gene ambiguous. The CDR3 covers 13 residues. Trimming took off 4 bases at V and 7 bases at J, with 14 bases between the two ends. Germline CDR1 LGHDT, CDR2 YNNKEL (reference sequence). The DNA of the CDR3 is TGTGCCAGCAGCCCCGTGGGGAACGGGGAGCAGTACTTC. It encodes CASSPVGNGEQYF.

This clonotype was seen repeatedly, ten times or more. One junction end does not reproduce the germline sequence, and a read error may be involved. V usage is TRBV20-1 and J usage is TRBJ2-1; D unclear. This CDR3 contains 14 residues. Germline V CDR1 and CDR2: DFQATT, SNEGSKA (reference sequence). The CDR3 sequence: CSAGDSNSYNEQFF. CDR3 bases: TGCAGTGCTGGAGACTCAAACTCCTACAATGAGCAGTTCTTC.

The chain uses TRBV6-5 and TRBJ2-1; the D is unclear. Trimming left V 0 bases short and J 7 bases short, with 19 bases between. From germline, CDR1 is MNHEY and CDR2 SVGAGI. This CDR3 spans 17 amino acids. CDR3 region: CASSYSDQSWGTNEQFF. The CDR3 DNA sequence: TGTGCCAGCAGTTACTCAGATCAGAGCTGGGGAACGAATGAGCAGTTCTTC.

The V gene is TRBV20-1, the J gene TRBJ2-7; 8 positions agree with TRBD1. CDR3 size: 15 residues. Germline CDR1 DFQATT, CDR2 SNEGSKA (reference sequence). With V trimmed by 1 base and J by 5 bases, 10 bases remained unmatched. The CDR3 protein is CSARAKQGGNHEQYF. DNA of the CDR3: TGCAGTGCTAGAGCCAAACAGGGGGGTAATCACGAGCAGTACTTC.

With regard to this clonotype: This may arise from a read error, as a much more abundant clone is one base away. This sequence joins TRBV2 and TRBJ2-7; D possibly uses TRBD1 or TRBD2 (5 bases each). V lost 8 bases, J lost 2 bases, and 16 bases lay in between. This CDR3 has 14 residues. Per germline, CDR1 SNHLY and CDR2 FYNNEI. CDR3 DNA: TGTGCCAGCCGGGGACGGGAAAACCCCTACGAGCAGTACTTC. This codes for CASRGRENPYEQYF.

The CDR3 coding sequence is TGCAGTGCTAGAGACCACCGGGACATGTATAATTCACCCCTCCACTTT. It yields the protein CSARDHRDMYNSPLHF. The chain joins TRBV20-1 to TRBJ1-6; tentative D call: TRBD1 (6 bases). This CDR3 contains 16 residues. In germline, CDR1 is DFQATT, CDR2 SNEGSKA (reference sequence). V gave up 0 bases and J gave up 4 bases, with 13 bases separating them.

This clonotype was found a few times. The chain recombines TRBV28 with TRBJ1-5, with 7 bases aligning to TRBD1. Germline CDR1 MDHEN, CDR2 SYDVKM. The CDR3 is made up of 14 amino acids. V was pared by 7 bases and J by 4 bases, with 7 bases of the junction left unmatched. The CDR3 DNA reads as TGTGCCAGCACTGGGACAGTAGCTAATCAGCCCCAGCATTTT. Residues: CASTGTVANQPQHF.

This clonotype was seen at least ten times. The chain links TRBV6-1 to TRBJ1-1, with a possible D match to TRBD1 (6 bases). Trimming pared 4 bases from V and 0 bases from J, leaving 12 bases between. The CDR3 sequence is 15 residues long. Germline V CDR1 and CDR2: MNHNS, SASEGT. The CDR3 DNA reads as TGTGCCAGCAGTGGTCAGGGGCGGGTGAACACTGAAGCTTTCTTT. Protein product: CASSGQGRVNTEAFF.

The genes are TRBV19 and TRBJ2-4, with D possibly being TRBD2 (6 bases). The CDR3 runs to 12 residues. CDR1 LNHDA and CDR2 SQIVND come from the germline V gene (reference sequence). V gave up 6 bases and J gave up 6 bases, with 9 bases separating them. CDR3 loop: CASRGTGNIQYF. CDR3 DNA sequence: TGTGCCAGTAGGGGGACTGGAAACATTCAGTACTTC.

In this sample, this clonotype turned up many times. This chain uses TRBV12-3 or TRBV12-4 with TRBJ2-7; TRBD2 might be the D (6 bases). The CDR3 runs to 17 residues. V lost 5 bases and J lost 3, with 23 bases in between. CDR3 amino acids: CASSRASVMREHYEQYF. The CDR3 DNA follows: TGTGCCAGCAGTAGGGCTAGCGTGATGAGAGAACACTACGAGCAGTACTTC.

The genes are TRBV6-1 and TRBJ1-6, with 8 positions matching TRBD1. The V segment lost 4 bases and the J segment 7 bases; nucleotides outside the gene matches: 9. The CDR3 is 16 amino acids. The V gene's germline CDR1 is MNHNS and CDR2 SASEGT. The CDR3 is CASSALFGTGNSPLHF. CDR3 nucleotide sequence: TGTGCCAGCAGTGCCTTATTCGGGACAGGCAATTCACCCCTCCACTTT.

In its sample, this clonotype was seen many times. V and J are TRBV5-1 and TRBJ2-1, with D perhaps given as TRBD1 or TRBD2 (6 bases each). The CDR3 spans 17 residues. Germline CDR1 is SGHRS and CDR2 is YFSETQ. V was pared by 4 bases and J by 4 bases, with 21 bases between. CDR3 region: CASSLRGSRGGYNEQFF. Here the CDR3 DNA reads TGCGCCAGCAGCCTAAGGGGATCCAGGGGAGGATACAATGAGCAGTTCTTC.

This chain uses TRBV27 with TRBJ1-5; D not resolved. Germline assignment: CDR1 MNHEY and CDR2 SMNVEV (reference sequence). The V end was cut by 5 bases, the J end by 3 bases, with 14 bases between. The CDR3 is 15 amino acids. This chain's CDR3 is CASSPQMSPNQPQHF. The CDR3 DNA is TGTGCCAGCAGTCCACAAATGAGCCCCAATCAGCCCCAGCATTTT.

This clonotype was recorded at least ten times. This chain uses TRBV10-3 with TRBJ2-7; no reliable D call. Looked up from germline, CDR1 is ENHRY and CDR2 is SYGVKD. V lost 5 bases, J lost 2 bases, and 10 bases lay in between. CDR3 length equals 13 residues. CDR3 nucleotides: TGTGCCATCAGTCCGGACGGGCCCTACGAGCAGTACTTC. Translated: CAISPDGPYEQYF.

This clonotype was detected many times. V usage is TRBV11-2 and J usage is TRBJ2-5; 11 positions agree with TRBD1. CDR1 is SGHAT, CDR2 FQNNGV, per germline. This CDR3 spans 15 amino acids. Trimming took 5 bases from V and 4 from J; bases not matched to a gene: 6. CDR3 loop: CASSTGQGVRETQYF. As DNA, the CDR3 is TGTGCCAGCAGCACGGGACAGGGGGTACGAGAGACCCAGTACTTC.

This clonotype appeared many times. J is TRBJ1-3 and V is TRBV18; 9 positions match TRBD1. Germline trimming cut 3 bases from V and 2 bases from J; bases unmatched to any gene: 5. The CDR3 totals 16 residues. Germline CDR1 and CDR2: KGHSH and LQKENI. As DNA, the CDR3 is TGTGCCAGCTCACCGGCAAGGACAGGGGCTGGAAACACCATATATTTT. Protein: CASSPARTGAGNTIYF.